This T cell receptor beta chain appears in the sequencing data of a study of shared T cell receptors in the human thymus. With 3 bases clipped from V and 6 bases from J, the junction kept 4 bases outside the gene matches. The CDR3 has 13 amino acids. CDR1 is SGHRS, CDR2 YFSETQ, per germline. Clones were read by immunoSEQ multiplex PCR, and TCRdb kept only the in-frame ones, dropping some. Of roughly 550,000 clones listed, 78% are singletons. With regard to this clone: In the same sample, other DNA sequences code for this CDR3.

These same data were also listed under a study on human thymus T cells. This second study notes: Donation was from healthy Finnish infants who were having corrective surgery that addressed congenital heart defects. Obtained as resections during corrective heart surgery, the thymus tissue was then studied. Thymic and blood repertoires showed apparently biased V and J gene usage. Unrelated people showed highly overlapping thymic repertoires, related research reported.

Material for sequencing was thymocytes. The TCR comes from a boy younger than two with a congenital heart defect. This chain connects TRBV5-1 to TRBJ2-7; TRBD1 matches at 9 bases. The DNA of the CDR3 is TGCGCCAGCAGCTGGGGACAGGGAGGCGAGCAGTACTTC. As protein: CASSWGQGGEQYF.